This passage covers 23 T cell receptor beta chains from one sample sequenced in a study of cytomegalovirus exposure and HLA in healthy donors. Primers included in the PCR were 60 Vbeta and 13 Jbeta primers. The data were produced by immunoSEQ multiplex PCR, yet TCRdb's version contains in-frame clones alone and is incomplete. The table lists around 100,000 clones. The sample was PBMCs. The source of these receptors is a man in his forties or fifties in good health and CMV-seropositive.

CDR3 in amino acids: CASSSPVRETQYF. Here the CDR3 DNA reads TGTGCCAGCAGCTCCCCGGTCCGGGAGACCCAGTACTTC. The chain uses TRBV7-2 and TRBJ2-5; D gene ambiguous. CDR1 is SGHTA, CDR2 FQGNSA, per germline. The CDR3 runs to 13 residues. Trimming shortened V by 4 bases and J by 5 bases, and 11 bases separated the two germline ends.

CDR3 DNA: TGTGCCAGCAGCCAAGAGTCACGGGGAATTCAAGAGACCCAGTACTTC. Translating it yields CASSQESRGIQETQYF. The chain recombines TRBV4-2 with TRBJ2-5, with a possible D match to TRBD2 (5 bases). From germline, CDR1 is LGHNA and CDR2 YNFKEQ. This CDR3 has 16 amino acids. The ends were cut back, 0 bases at V and 2 bases at J, with 13 bases in the middle.

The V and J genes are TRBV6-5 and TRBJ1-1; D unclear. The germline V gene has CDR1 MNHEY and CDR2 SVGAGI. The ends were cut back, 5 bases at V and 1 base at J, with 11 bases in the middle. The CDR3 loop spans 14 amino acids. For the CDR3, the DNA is TGTGCCAGCAGTCCCGATTTCGGGAACACTGAAGCTTTCTTT. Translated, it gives CASSPDFGNTEAFF.

This CDR3 is CASSSPTSGRIGYNEQFF. For the CDR3, the DNA is TGTGCCAGCAGCTCTCCGACTAGCGGGAGAATTGGGTACAATGAGCAGTTCTTC. The J gene is TRBJ2-1, the V gene TRBV7-8; 12 bases fit TRBD2. Germline lookup yields CDR1 SGHVS and CDR2 FQNEAQ. The CDR3 sequence is 18 residues long. V was pared by 4 bases and J by 4 bases, with 11 bases of the junction left unmatched.

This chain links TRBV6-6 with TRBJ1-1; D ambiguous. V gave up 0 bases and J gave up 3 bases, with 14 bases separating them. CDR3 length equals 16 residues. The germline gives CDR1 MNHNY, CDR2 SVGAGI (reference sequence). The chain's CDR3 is CASSYSTRFYDTEAFF. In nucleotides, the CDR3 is TGTGCCAGCAGTTACTCGACGCGGTTTTATGACACTGAAGCTTTCTTT.

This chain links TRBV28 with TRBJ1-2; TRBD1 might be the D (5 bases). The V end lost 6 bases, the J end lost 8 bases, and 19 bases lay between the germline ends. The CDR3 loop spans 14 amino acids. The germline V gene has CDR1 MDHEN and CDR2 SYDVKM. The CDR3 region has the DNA TGTGCCAGCAGCCAGGGACTCCTCCTCGGGGGCTACACCTTC. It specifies CASSQGLLLGGYTF.

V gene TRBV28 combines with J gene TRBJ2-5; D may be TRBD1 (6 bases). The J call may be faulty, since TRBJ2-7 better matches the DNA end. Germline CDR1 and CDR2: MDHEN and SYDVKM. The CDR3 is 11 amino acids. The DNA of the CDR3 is TGTGCCAGCGAAGGGGGCTACGAGCAGTACTTC. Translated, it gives CASEGGYEQYF.

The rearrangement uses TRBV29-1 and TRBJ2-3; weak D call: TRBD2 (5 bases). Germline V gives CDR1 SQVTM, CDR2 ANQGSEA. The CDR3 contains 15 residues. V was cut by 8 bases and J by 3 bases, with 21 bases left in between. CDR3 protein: CSFPADHSGTDTQYF. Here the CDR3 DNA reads TGCAGCTTCCCGGCGGACCACTCGGGGACAGATACGCAGTATTTT.

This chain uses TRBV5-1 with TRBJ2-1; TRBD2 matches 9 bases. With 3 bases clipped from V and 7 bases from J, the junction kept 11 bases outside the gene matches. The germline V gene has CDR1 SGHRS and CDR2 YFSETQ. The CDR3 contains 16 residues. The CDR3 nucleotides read TGCGCCAGCAGCTACGGACTAGCGCTTACACATAATGAGCAGTTCTTC. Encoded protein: CASSYGLALTHNEQFF.

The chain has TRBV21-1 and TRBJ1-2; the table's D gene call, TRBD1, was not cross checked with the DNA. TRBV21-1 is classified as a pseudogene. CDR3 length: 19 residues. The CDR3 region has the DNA TGTGCCAGCAGCAAAGGGTTCCCGGTCGAGACAGGGGGCAGGTATGGCTACACCTTC. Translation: CASSKGFPVETGGRYGYTF.

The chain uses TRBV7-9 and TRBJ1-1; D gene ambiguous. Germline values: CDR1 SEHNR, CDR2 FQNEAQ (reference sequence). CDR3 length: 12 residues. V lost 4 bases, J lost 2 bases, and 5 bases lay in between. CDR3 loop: CASSSPNTEAFF. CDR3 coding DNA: TGTGCCAGCAGCTCCCCTAACACTGAAGCTTTCTTT.

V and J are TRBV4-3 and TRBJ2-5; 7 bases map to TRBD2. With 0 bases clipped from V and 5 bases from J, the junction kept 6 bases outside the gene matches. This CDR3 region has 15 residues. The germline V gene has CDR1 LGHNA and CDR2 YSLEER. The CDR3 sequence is CASSQDPGGWETQYF. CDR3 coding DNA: TGCGCCAGCAGCCAAGACCCCGGGGGGTGGGAGACCCAGTACTTC.

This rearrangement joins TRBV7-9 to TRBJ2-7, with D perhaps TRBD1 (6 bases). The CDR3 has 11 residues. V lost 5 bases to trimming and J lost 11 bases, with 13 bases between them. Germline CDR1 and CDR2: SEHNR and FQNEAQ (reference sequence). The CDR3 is CASSEGTRKYF. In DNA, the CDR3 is TGTGCCAGCAGCGAAGGGACACGGAAGTACTTC.

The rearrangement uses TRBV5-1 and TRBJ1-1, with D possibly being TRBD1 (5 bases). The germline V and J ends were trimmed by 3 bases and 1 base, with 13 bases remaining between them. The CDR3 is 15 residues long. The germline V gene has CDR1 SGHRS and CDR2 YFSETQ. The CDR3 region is CASSSGFFGNTEAFF. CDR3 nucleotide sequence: TGCGCCAGCAGCTCAGGGTTTTTTGGGAACACTGAAGCTTTCTTT.

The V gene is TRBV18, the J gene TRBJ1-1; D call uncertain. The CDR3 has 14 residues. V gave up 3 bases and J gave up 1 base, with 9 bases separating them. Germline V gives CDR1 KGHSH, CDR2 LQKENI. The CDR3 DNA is TGTGCCAGCTCACCGATACGAGAGAACACTGAAGCTTTCTTT. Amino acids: CASSPIRENTEAFF.

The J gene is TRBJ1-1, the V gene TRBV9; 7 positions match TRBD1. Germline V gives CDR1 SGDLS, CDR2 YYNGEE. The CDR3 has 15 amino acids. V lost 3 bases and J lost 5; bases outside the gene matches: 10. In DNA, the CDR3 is TGTGCCAGCAGCGGCCCCTCCTCCAGGGGGACTGAAGCTTTCTTT. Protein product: CASSGPSSRGTEAFF.

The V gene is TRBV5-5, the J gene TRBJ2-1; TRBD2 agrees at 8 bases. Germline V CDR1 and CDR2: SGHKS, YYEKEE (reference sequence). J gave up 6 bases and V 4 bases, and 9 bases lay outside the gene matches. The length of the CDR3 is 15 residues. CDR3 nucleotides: TGTGCCAGCAGCCCGGTGGGTAGCGGGATCAATGAGCAGTTCTTC. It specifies CASSPVGSGINEQFF.

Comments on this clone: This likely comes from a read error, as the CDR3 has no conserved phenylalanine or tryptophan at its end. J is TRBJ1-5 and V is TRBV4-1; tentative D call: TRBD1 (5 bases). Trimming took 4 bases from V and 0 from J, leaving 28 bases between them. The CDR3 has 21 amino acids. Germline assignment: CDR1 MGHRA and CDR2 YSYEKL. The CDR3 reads CASSPGMGEGRHGHSNQPQHL. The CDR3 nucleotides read TGCGCCAGCAGCCCGGGAATGGGGGAGGGACGCCATGGGCATAGCAATCAGCCCCAGCATCTT.

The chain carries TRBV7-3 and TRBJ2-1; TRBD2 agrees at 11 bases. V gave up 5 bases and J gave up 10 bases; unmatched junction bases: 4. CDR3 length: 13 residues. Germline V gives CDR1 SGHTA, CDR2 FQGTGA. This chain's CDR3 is CASSPGTSGEQFF. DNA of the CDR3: TGTGCCAGCAGCCCAGGGACTAGCGGAGAGCAGTTCTTC.

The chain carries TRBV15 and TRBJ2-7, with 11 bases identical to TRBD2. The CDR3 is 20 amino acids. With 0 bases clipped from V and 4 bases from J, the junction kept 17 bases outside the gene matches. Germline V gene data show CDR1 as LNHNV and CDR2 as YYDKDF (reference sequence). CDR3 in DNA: TGTGCCACCAGCAGAGACCTCGCCCCTCCTAGCGGGAGGTCTCGGTACGAGCAGTACTTC. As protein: CATSRDLAPPSGRSRYEQYF.

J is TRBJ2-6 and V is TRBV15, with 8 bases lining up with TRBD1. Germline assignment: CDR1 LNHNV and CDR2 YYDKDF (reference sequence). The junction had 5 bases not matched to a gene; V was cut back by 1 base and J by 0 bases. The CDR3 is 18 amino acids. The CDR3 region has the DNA TGTGCCACCAGCAGAGCCGGACAGGGCTTCTCTGGGGCCAACGTCCTGACTTTC. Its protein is CATSRAGQGFSGANVLTF. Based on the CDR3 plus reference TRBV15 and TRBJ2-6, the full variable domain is DAMVIQNPRYQVTQFGKPVTLSCSQTLNHNVMYWYQQKSSQAPKLLFHYYDKDFNNEADTPDNFQSRRPNTSFCFLDIRSPGLGDTAMYLCATSRAGQGFSGANVLTFGAGSRLTVL.

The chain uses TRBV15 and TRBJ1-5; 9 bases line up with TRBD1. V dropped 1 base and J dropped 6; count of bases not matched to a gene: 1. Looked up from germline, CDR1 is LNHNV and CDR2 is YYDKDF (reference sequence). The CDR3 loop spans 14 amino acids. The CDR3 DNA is TGTGCCACCAGCAGAGGGACAGGGGTTCAGCCCCAGCATTTT. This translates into CATSRGTGVQPQHF.

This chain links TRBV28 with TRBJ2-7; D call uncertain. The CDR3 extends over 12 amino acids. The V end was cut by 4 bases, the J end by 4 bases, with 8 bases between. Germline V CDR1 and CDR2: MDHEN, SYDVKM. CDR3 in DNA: TGTGCCAGCAGTTGGAGTGAGTACGAGCAGTACTTC. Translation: CASSWSEYEQYF. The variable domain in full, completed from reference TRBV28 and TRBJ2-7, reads DVKVTQSSRYLVKRTGEKVFLECVQDMDHENMFWYRQDPGLGLRLIYFSYDVKMKEKGDIPEGYSVSREKKERFSLILESASTNQTSMYLCASSWSEYEQYFGPGTRLTVT.